The clone carrying this T cell receptor beta chain was found a few times. The antigen is not known. The V end lost 5 bases, the J end lost 6 bases, and 12 bases lay between the germline ends. This CDR3 region has 12 residues. CDR1 is DFQATT, CDR2 SNEGSKA, per germline (reference sequence). Separate cDNA molecules received unique molecular identifiers, which the library attached to them. TCRdb called the RACE reads again in MiXCR, with one record for every CDR3 protein. The sample lists approximately 87,000 distinct CDR3 sequences, over 9.5% occurring once. This sample stems from a study of human T cells and chemical hapten exposure. Time point specified: patch test 2, 6 weeks after DPC sensitization. Treatment indicated: therapeutic diphenylcyclopropenone sensitization with weekly scalp DPC. Study-wide results and caveats: Patch test score rose with PT1 expanded TCRs, significant at 8, 16, 32, not 4.

Sequenced here: whole blood, sampled in connection with sensitization to the hapten diphenylcyclopropenone (DPC). The TCR sequence derives from a woman in her thirties or forties with alopecia areata. Some clones in this sample may be carry-over from other donors' samples. The gene calls are TRBV20-1 and TRBJ2-3, with D possibly TRBD2 on 5 matching bases. DNA for the CDR3: TGCAGTGCTGCAGCTCCGGGGGATACGCAGTATTTT. This translates into CSAAAPGDTQYF.